This TCR beta chain appears in the sequencing data of a study of T-cell reconstitution after alpha-beta-depleted transplantation in children. Regarding the study as a whole: Hyperexpanded clones declined; after one year, newly produced T cells mostly supplied diversity. The origin of alpha-beta T cells about two months after transplant was reportedly several hundred expanded graft clones. Surviving recipient T cells and thymic progenitors produced the high day-60 TCRbeta diversity seen in some patients.

The CDR3 is 16 amino acids. The V and J ends lost 3 bases and 4 bases, in that order; junction bases with no gene match: 8. This clonotype was seen ten or more times. Its antigen is still unknown. Preparation of the TCRbeta library was carried out with unique molecular identifiers. TCRdb processed the PCR reads anew with MiXCR; each CDR3 protein has one entry. In the table there are around 100,000 distinct CDR3 sequences, 9% to 12% of which are singletons. This specimen consisted of PBMCs, obtained before TCRalphabeta/CD19-depleted stem cell transplant. This clonotype was sampled from a boy aged 2 to 10 with acute lymphoblastic leukemia, due to receive a stem cell transplant. V usage is TRBV12-3 or TRBV12-4 and J usage is TRBJ2-1; 8 nucleotides agree with TRBD2. CDR3 residues: CASSLSGLADYNEQFF. The CDR3 DNA reads TGTGCCAGCAGTTTGAGCGGACTAGCAGATTACAATGAGCAGTTCTTC.